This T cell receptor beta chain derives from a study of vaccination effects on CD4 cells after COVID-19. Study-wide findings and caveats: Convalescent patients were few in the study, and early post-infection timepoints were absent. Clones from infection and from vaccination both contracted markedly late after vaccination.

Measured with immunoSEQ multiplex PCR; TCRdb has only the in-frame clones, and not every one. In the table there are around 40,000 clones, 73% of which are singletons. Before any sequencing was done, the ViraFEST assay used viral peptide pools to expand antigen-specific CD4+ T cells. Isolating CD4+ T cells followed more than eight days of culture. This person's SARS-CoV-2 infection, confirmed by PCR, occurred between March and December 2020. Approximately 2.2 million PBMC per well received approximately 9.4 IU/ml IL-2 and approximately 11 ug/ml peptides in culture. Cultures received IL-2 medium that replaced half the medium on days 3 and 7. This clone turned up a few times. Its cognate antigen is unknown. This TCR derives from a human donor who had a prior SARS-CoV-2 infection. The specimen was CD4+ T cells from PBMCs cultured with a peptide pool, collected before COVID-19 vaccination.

This CDR3 reads CASSPQGPSTEAFF. The CDR3 bases are TGTGCCAGCTCACCGCAGGGGCCTAGCACTGAAGCTTTCTTT. The chain links TRBV18 to TRBJ1-1, with D possibly TRBD1 on 6 matching bases. CDR1 is KGHSH and CDR2 is LQKENI in the germline V gene. Trimming removed 3 bases at V and 4 bases at J, with 12 bases between. The CDR3 runs to 14 residues.